This T cell receptor beta chain was profiled in a study of human thymus T cells. Germline V CDR1 and CDR2: SNHLY, FYNNEI. Trimming took 8 bases from V and 2 from J, leaving 7 bases between them. The CDR3 runs to 13 residues. Congenital heart defects were the reason for the corrective surgery that the donors, healthy Finnish infants, were having. A 0.5-1 mL peripheral blood aliquot was taken intraoperatively from four of eight donors. All available leukocytes, rather than a set cell count, yielded the blood DNA. Remarks on this clone: The antigen remains unidentified.

The study's findings and limits: Among thymic and blood repertoires, usage of V and J genes appeared biased.

The data were produced by immunoSEQ multiplex PCR, yet TCRdb's version contains in-frame clones alone and is incomplete. Among tens of thousands of clones listed, approximately 95% were seen once. Sequenced input: blood. The clonotype comes from a boy less than two years old with a congenital heart defect but otherwise immunologically healthy. This rearrangement joins TRBV2 to TRBJ2-6; a weak D match, TRBD1 (5 bases). The chain's CDR3 is CASGRAGANVLTF. CDR3 DNA: TGTGCCAGCGGCAGGGCTGGGGCCAACGTCCTGACTTTC.